The present T cell receptor beta chain was sequenced within a study of cytomegalovirus exposure and HLA in healthy donors. Study-level findings and limits: DRB1 showed the most TCR associations and HLA-C the fewest in a later analysis, as rates varied by HLA locus.

The PCR contained 60 Vbeta and 13 Jbeta primers. Method: immunoSEQ multiplex PCR; TCRdb's copy keeps in-frame clones and lacks some. The sample carries some 150,000 clones, around 80% recorded once. Of note for this clone: Its target is not known.

CDR1 and CDR2 (germline): MDHEN, SYDVKM. With 10 bases removed from V and 5 bases from J, the gap between germline ends came to 12 bases. This CDR3 has 12 amino acids. The sequencing input was PBMCs. This sequence originates from a man aged 25 to 45 in good health and CMV-seronegative. This chain uses TRBV28 with TRBJ1-5; D unresolved. The CDR3 is CATVNQYQPQHF. The CDR3 region has the DNA TGTGCCACCGTGAACCAGTATCAGCCCCAGCATTTT.